Below, 20 T cell receptor beta chains from the same sample are listed, as sequenced in a study of cytomegalovirus exposure and HLA in healthy donors. It was with 60 Vbeta and 13 Jbeta primers that the PCR ran. Profiling relied on immunoSEQ multiplex PCR, and the TCRdb table lists in-frame clones only, not all of them. Among around 170,000 clones listed, about 80% were seen once. Sequenced input: PBMCs. These receptors were obtained from a woman between 50 and 59 years old in good health and CMV-seronegative.

This sequence joins TRBV4-1 and TRBJ1-1, with D perhaps matching TRBD1 (6 bases). The germline V gene encodes CDR1 MGHRA and CDR2 YSYEKL. With 5 bases removed from V and 4 bases from J, the gap between germline ends came to 17 bases. The CDR3 consists of 15 residues. The CDR3 coding sequence is TGCGCCAGCAGCGAACAGGGAGGGAGAATCACTGAAGCTTTCTTT. Residues: CASSEQGGRITEAFF.

The chain employs TRBV9 and TRBJ1-2, with 7 positions matching TRBD1. This CDR3 is 16 amino acids long. The V gene end was trimmed by 0 bases and the J gene end by 0 bases; junction bases not matched to a gene: 5. Germline CDR1 SGDLS, CDR2 YYNGEE. CDR3 in DNA: TGTGCCAGCAGCGTAGGGACAGGAGGACCTAACTATGGCTACACCTTC. The encoded protein is CASSVGTGGPNYGYTF.

The V and J genes are TRBV7-2 and TRBJ2-5; D might be TRBD1 (5 bases). Germline V lookup: CDR1 SGHTA, CDR2 FQGNSA. Trimming stripped 2 bases from V and 4 bases from J, with 11 bases between. This CDR3 spans 14 amino acids. This CDR3 is CASSLWAGPETQYF. The CDR3, as DNA: TGTGCCAGCAGCTTATGGGCAGGGCCAGAGACCCAGTACTTC.

This clone was observed once. The chain joins TRBV6-5 to TRBJ1-6; maybe TRBD1 (6 bases). This CDR3 has 16 residues. V lost 2 bases, J lost 5 bases, and 13 bases lay in between. Germline loops: CDR1 MNHEY, CDR2 SVGAGI. The DNA for the CDR3 is TGTGCCAGCAGTTACGGCGTGGGACATAATAATTCACCCCTCCACTTT. Translating gives CASSYGVGHNNSPLHF.

CDR3 sequence (DNA): TGTGCCAGCAGCTTACTCCTCGGGACAGGGTTCTACGAGCAGTACTTC. It yields the protein CASSLLLGTGFYEQYF. The chain couples TRBV7-9 to TRBJ2-7; TRBD1 aligns across 9 bases. This CDR3 comprises 16 residues. The ends lost 2 bases at V and 3 bases at J; junction bases unmatched: 8. The germline V gene has CDR1 SEHNR and CDR2 FQNEAQ (reference sequence).

V and J are TRBV4-1 and TRBJ2-7; the match to TRBD2 covers 7 bases. Germline V CDR1 and CDR2: MGHRA, YSYEKL. V shed 2 bases and J 5 bases; nucleotides not matched to a gene: 15. The CDR3 runs 17 residues. CDR3 protein: CASSQTHRPGGVDEQYF. The CDR3 DNA reads as TGCGCCAGCAGCCAAACCCACCGGCCGGGAGGCGTCGACGAGCAGTACTTC.

The DNA of the CDR3 is TGTGCCACCAGCAGACCGACAGGGGCGAACAATGAGCAGTTCTTC. Translating gives CATSRPTGANNEQFF. V usage is TRBV15 and J usage is TRBJ2-1, with 8 bases fitting TRBD1. CDR3 length equals 15 residues. Germline loops: CDR1 LNHNV, CDR2 YYDKDF (reference sequence). J lost 5 bases, V lost 2 bases, and 5 bases had no gene match. The full variable domain, rest sourced from reference TRBV15 and TRBJ2-1, is DAMVIQNPRYQVTQFGKPVTLSCSQTLNHNVMYWYQQKSSQAPKLLFHYYDKDFNNEADTPDNFQSRRPNTSFCFLDIRSPGLGDTAMYLCATSRPTGANNEQFFGPGTRLTVL.

The CDR3 DNA is TGTGCCAGCAGCGCGGACTTGGGGGGGGCCGCCTACGAGCAGTACTTC. This encodes CASSADLGGAAYEQYF. J is TRBJ2-7 and V is TRBV5-4, with D tentatively TRBD2 (7 bases). Germline V gene sequence: CDR1 SGHNT, CDR2 YYREEE (reference sequence). V was clipped by 4 bases and J by 2 bases, with 19 bases between them. The CDR3 runs 16 residues.

The CDR3 loop reads CASSLGRVLGETQYF. The CDR3 DNA sequence: TGCGCCAGCAGCTTGGGCAGGGTCTTGGGAGAGACCCAGTACTTC. This chain joins TRBV5-1 and TRBJ2-5; D is possibly TRBD1 (5 bases). The CDR3 spans 15 residues. The V and J ends lost 0 bases and 4 bases respectively, with 13 bases between them. In germline, CDR1 is SGHRS, CDR2 YFSETQ.

This rearrangement joins TRBV30 to TRBJ1-1; maybe TRBD1 (6 bases). In germline, CDR1 is GTSNPN, CDR2 SVGIG (reference sequence). The V end was cut by 0 bases, the J end by 10 bases, with 15 bases between. This CDR3 spans 13 amino acids. CDR3 nucleotides: TGTGCCTGGAGTGTAACAGGGCCCTCTGGAGCTTTCTTT. This encodes CAWSVTGPSGAFF.

This clone showed up just a few times. The gene calls are TRBV27 and TRBJ2-5; 11 bases are shared with TRBD2. The germline gives CDR1 MNHEY, CDR2 SMNVEV (reference sequence). With V trimmed by 3 bases and J by 5 bases, 5 bases remained unmatched. The CDR3 extends over 15 amino acids. In DNA, the CDR3 is TGTGCCAGCAGTTTTAGCGGGGGGGCCTTGGAGACCCAGTACTTC. It translates to CASSFSGGALETQYF.

The CDR3 loop reads CASSVASSTSGQETQYF. As DNA, the CDR3 is TGTGCCAGCAGCGTAGCCTCCTCGACTAGCGGACAAGAGACCCAGTACTTC. The chain couples TRBV9 to TRBJ2-5; 9 bases fit TRBD2. Losses at the gene ends were 0 bases for V and 2 bases for J; bases not matched to a gene: 8. CDR3 size: 17 residues. Germline V gene lookup returns CDR1 SGDLS and CDR2 YYNGEE.

The rearrangement uses TRBV4-1 and TRBJ2-1; no clear D. V was cut by 3 bases and J by 4 bases, with 13 bases left in between. The CDR3 length is 15 residues. Germline CDR1 is MGHRA and CDR2 is YSYEKL. The CDR3 protein is CASSQVGSLYNEQFF. CDR3 DNA: TGCGCCAGCAGCCAGGTGGGCAGTCTGTACAATGAGCAGTTCTTC.

The rearrangement joins TRBV6-1 to TRBJ2-5; perhaps TRBD1 as D (7 bases). Germline loops: CDR1 MNHNS, CDR2 SASEGT. The V gene lost 6 bases and the J gene lost 5 bases, with 19 bases spanning the gap. The CDR3 spans 15 residues. Here the CDR3 DNA reads TGTGCCAGCAGGGATGGGACTCTACAGGGGGAGACCCAGTACTTC. This codes for CASRDGTLQGETQYF.

This chain connects TRBV19 to TRBJ2-5; 7 nucleotides match TRBD1. This CDR3 comprises 15 residues. With 7 bases clipped from V and 1 base from J, the junction kept 9 bases outside the gene matches. The V gene's germline CDR1 is LNHDA and CDR2 SQIVND (reference sequence). Here the CDR3 reads CASTQEGGFQETQYF. DNA for the CDR3: TGTGCCAGTACCCAAGAAGGGGGCTTCCAAGAGACCCAGTACTTC.

The V and J genes are TRBV2 and TRBJ2-7, with D unclear. V was cut by 7 bases and J by 1 base, with 17 bases left in between. Germline V gives CDR1 SNHLY, CDR2 FYNNEI. The CDR3 runs 15 residues. Here the CDR3 DNA reads TGTGCCAGCACGCTGAGTGTAACCCTTTCCTACGAGCAGTACTTC. As protein: CASTLSVTLSYEQYF. The full variable domain, its missing parts supplied by reference TRBV2 and TRBJ2-7, is EPEVTQTPSHQVTQMGQEVILRCVPISNHLYFYWYRQILGQKVEFLVSFYNNEISEKSEIFDDQFSVERPDGSNFTLKIRSTKLEDSAMYFCASTLSVTLSYEQYFGPGTRLTVT.

V usage is TRBV2 and J usage is TRBJ2-7; TRBD2 agrees at 14 bases. V shed 6 bases and J 6 bases; nucleotides not matched to a gene: 7. CDR3 length: 15 amino acids. Germline V gene sequence: CDR1 SNHLY, CDR2 FYNNEI. CDR3 region: CASSPGLAGVREQYF. CDR3 nucleotides: TGTGCCAGCAGCCCGGGACTAGCGGGAGTCCGCGAGCAGTACTTC.

The table lists this clone with a count of one. This chain links TRBV4-1 with TRBJ2-5; no clear D gene. This CDR3 has 13 residues. Trimming shortened V by 5 bases and J by 5 bases, and 12 bases separated the two germline ends. Germline V gives CDR1 MGHRA, CDR2 YSYEKL. Here the CDR3 DNA reads TGCGCCAGCAGCTTGGGCCAGCCTGAGACCCAGTACTTC. Encoded protein: CASSLGQPETQYF.

The chain combines TRBV11-2 with TRBJ1-1; D is ambiguous. The V end was cut by 3 bases, the J end by 7 bases, with 6 bases between. Per germline, CDR1 SGHAT and CDR2 FQNNGV. This CDR3 comprises 11 residues. The DNA of the CDR3 is TGTGCCAGCAGCTTTTCCCTTGAAGCTTTCTTT. It translates to CASSFSLEAFF.

The chain couples TRBV7-9 to TRBJ2-3; 13 bases agree with TRBD2. Losses at the gene ends were 6 bases for V and 0 bases for J; bases not matched to a gene: 3. Germline-derived CDR1 and CDR2 are SEHNR and FQNEAQ (reference sequence). The CDR3 spans 16 residues. The CDR3 nucleotides are TGTGCCAGCAGGTGGACTAGCGGGGGTAGCACAGATACGCAGTATTTT. It translates to CASRWTSGGSTDTQYF.